The rows below give T cell receptor beta chains drawn from one sample of a study of cytomegalovirus exposure and HLA in healthy donors. The method was immunoSEQ multiplex PCR; TCRdb's version includes in-frame clones alone and lacks a portion of them. The table has some 200,000 clones, roughly 80% seen once. The material sequenced was PBMCs. These receptor sequences come from a woman aged 18-30 years in good health and CMV-seronegative. The CDR3 runs from the conserved cysteine through the conserved F or W. D genes are given only for firm matches. Part of the rows lack a size; the others show once, few, many or a class for expanded clones.

abundance: once; v_gene: TRBV30; j_gene: TRBJ2-6; d_gene: TRBD1; CDR3aa: CAWSGTGSLSGANVLTF; CDR3nt: TGTGCCTGGAGCGGGACAGGTTCCCTCTCTGGGGCCAACGTCCTGACTTTC
abundance: NA; v_gene: TRBV4-2; j_gene: TRBJ2-7; d_gene: NA; CDR3aa: CASSYLGQGLSYEQYF; CDR3nt: TGTGCCAGCAGCTACCTCGGGCAGGGTCTCTCCTACGAGCAGTACTTC
abundance: NA; v_gene: TRBV2; j_gene: TRBJ1-5; d_gene: NA; CDR3aa: CASSDSGRGATGNQPQHF; CDR3nt: TGTGCCAGCAGTGACTCCGGCAGGGGTGCGACGGGCAATCAGCCCCAGCATTTT
abundance: NA; v_gene: TRBV19; j_gene: TRBJ2-5; d_gene: TRBD2; CDR3aa: CASSLITGTSEETQYF; CDR3nt: TGTGCCAGTAGTTTGATAACCGGGACTAGCGAAGAGACCCAGTACTTC
abundance: NA; v_gene: TRBV6-4; j_gene: TRBJ1-5; d_gene: TRBD1; CDR3aa: CASRFLPGQGASNQPQHF; CDR3nt: TGTGCCAGCAGATTTCTTCCGGGACAGGGAGCCAGCAATCAGCCCCAGCATTTT
abundance: few; v_gene: TRBV6-5; j_gene: TRBJ2-7; d_gene: NA; CDR3aa: CASSYSLQDEQYF; CDR3nt: TGTGCCAGCAGTTACTCATTACAGGACGAGCAGTACTTC
abundance: NA; v_gene: TRBV28; j_gene: TRBJ2-3; d_gene: NA; CDR3aa: CASSRRGMGGTDTQYF; CDR3nt: TGTGCCAGCAGCCGCAGGGGAATGGGGGGCACAGATACGCAGTATTTT
abundance: NA; v_gene: TRBV28; j_gene: TRBJ2-7; d_gene: TRBD2; CDR3aa: CASWGAGGPPTYEQYF; CDR3nt: TGTGCCAGCTGGGGAGCGGGAGGGCCCCCGACCTACGAGCAGTACTTC
abundance: NA; v_gene: TRBV29-1; j_gene: TRBJ2-4; d_gene: TRBD1; CDR3aa: CSVPQGDKNIQYF; CDR3nt: TGCAGCGTCCCACAGGGGGACAAAAACATTCAGTACTTC
abundance: NA; v_gene: TRBV27; j_gene: TRBJ1-4; d_gene: NA; CDR3aa: CASSLFQPGNEKLFF; CDR3nt: TGTGCCAGCAGTTTATTTCAGCCAGGGAATGAAAAACTGTTTTTT
abundance: NA; v_gene: TRBV28; j_gene: TRBJ1-2; d_gene: NA; CDR3aa: CASSSGVLYGYTF; CDR3nt: TGTGCCAGCAGCTCAGGGGTACTCTATGGCTACACCTTC
abundance: few; v_gene: TRBV6-6; j_gene: TRBJ1-5; d_gene: NA; CDR3aa: CASSPRLPQPQHF; CDR3nt: TGTGCCAGCAGTCCCAGACTTCCCCAGCCCCAGCATTTT
abundance: NA; v_gene: TRBV14; j_gene: TRBJ2-3; d_gene: NA; CDR3aa: CASSQVGATDTQYF; CDR3nt: TGTGCCAGCAGCCAAGTAGGGGCCACAGATACGCAGTATTTT
abundance: few; v_gene: TRBV7-6; j_gene: TRBJ2-5; d_gene: NA; CDR3aa: CASTMQGLLGETQYF; CDR3nt: TGTGCCAGCACCATGCAGGGGCTGTTAGGAGAGACCCAGTACTTC
abundance: NA; v_gene: TRBV5-4; j_gene: TRBJ1-1; d_gene: NA; CDR3aa: CASSLVSPVMNTEAFF; CDR3nt: TGTGCCAGCAGCTTGGTGTCCCCAGTCATGAACACTGAAGCTTTCTTT
abundance: NA; v_gene: TRBV6-5; j_gene: TRBJ1-5; d_gene: TRBD1; CDR3aa: CASRPDRGLNQPQHF; CDR3nt: TGTGCCAGCAGGCCGGACAGGGGGCTCAATCAGCCCCAGCATTTT
abundance: once; v_gene: TRBV7-2; j_gene: TRBJ2-7; d_gene: TRBD2; CDR3aa: CASSLGLAGSYEQYF; CDR3nt: TGTGCCAGCAGCTTAGGACTAGCGGGCTCCTACGAGCAGTACTTC
abundance: NA; v_gene: TRBV5-1; j_gene: TRBJ2-3; d_gene: TRBD2; CDR3aa: CASSLLPGGTDTQYF; CDR3nt: TGCGCCAGCAGCTTGTTACCGGGGGGGACGGATACGCAGTATTTT
abundance: NA; v_gene: TRBV28; j_gene: TRBJ1-2; d_gene: TRBD1; CDR3aa: CASSPRGQGGYGYTF; CDR3nt: TGTGCCAGCAGTCCTAGGGGACAGGGAGGCTATGGCTACACCTTC
abundance: NA; v_gene: TRBV2; j_gene: TRBJ1-3; d_gene: TRBD1; CDR3aa: CASGDSGPGNTIYF; CDR3nt: TGTGCCAGCGGGGACAGTGGGCCTGGAAACACCATATATTTT
abundance: NA; v_gene: TRBV5-6; j_gene: TRBJ2-2; d_gene: TRBD2; CDR3aa: CASSRMRGKDTGELFF; CDR3nt: TGTGCCAGCAGCCGCATGCGGGGGAAGGACACTGGGGAGCTGTTTTTT
abundance: NA; v_gene: TRBV18; j_gene: TRBJ2-6; d_gene: NA; CDR3aa: CASSGGTSGANVLTF; CDR3nt: TGTGCCAGCTCAGGAGGTACCTCTGGGGCCAACGTCCTGACTTTC
abundance: NA; v_gene: TRBV4-1; j_gene: TRBJ1-4; d_gene: NA; CDR3aa: CASSPGGGSEKLFF; CDR3nt: TGCGCCAGCAGCCCCGGGGGGGGGAGCGAAAAACTGTTTTTT
abundance: few; v_gene: TRBV5-1; j_gene: TRBJ1-1; d_gene: TRBD1; CDR3aa: CASRGQANTEAFF; CDR3nt: TGCGCCAGCCGAGGACAGGCGAACACTGAAGCTTTCTTT
abundance: NA; v_gene: TRBV7-9; j_gene: TRBJ2-2; d_gene: NA; CDR3aa: CASSPSNTGELFF; CDR3nt: TGTGCCAGCAGCCCATCGAACACCGGGGAGCTGTTTTTT
abundance: NA; v_gene: TRBV6-1; j_gene: TRBJ1-5; d_gene: NA; CDR3aa: CASRLNQPQHF; CDR3nt: TGTGCCAGCAGACTAAATCAGCCCCAGCATTTT
abundance: NA; v_gene: TRBV18; j_gene: TRBJ1-2; d_gene: NA; CDR3aa: CASSPRESPYGYTF; CDR3nt: TGTGCCAGCTCACCAAGAGAATCCCCGTATGGCTACACCTTC
abundance: NA; v_gene: TRBV5-1; j_gene: TRBJ1-5; d_gene: TRBD1; CDR3aa: CASSYRTGSDQPQHF; CDR3nt: TGCGCCAGCAGCTATAGGACAGGGTCGGACCAGCCCCAGCATTTT
abundance: NA; v_gene: TRBV5-4; j_gene: TRBJ2-3; d_gene: TRBD1; CDR3aa: CASSWETGGTTDTQYF; CDR3nt: TGTGCCAGCAGCTGGGAGACAGGGGGGACGACAGATACGCAGTATTTT
abundance: NA; v_gene: TRBV29-1; j_gene: TRBJ1-2; d_gene: NA; CDR3aa: CSVRGQDYGYTF; CDR3nt: TGCAGCGTCCGTGGGCAGGACTATGGCTACACCTTC
abundance: NA; v_gene: TRBV21-1; j_gene: TRBJ1-1; d_gene: NA; CDR3aa: CAREQGKNTEAFF; CDR3nt: TGTGCCAGAGAACAGGGGAAGAACACTGAAGCTTTCTTT
abundance: NA; v_gene: TRBV6-6; j_gene: TRBJ1-4; d_gene: NA; CDR3aa: CASREGRRNEKLFF; CDR3nt: TGTGCCAGCCGCGAAGGTCGGCGGAATGAAAAACTGTTTTTT
abundance: NA; v_gene: TRBV15; j_gene: TRBJ1-2; d_gene: NA; CDR3aa: CATRGGMVGNYGYTF; CDR3nt: TGTGCCACTCGGGGGGGGATGGTTGGTAACTATGGCTACACCTTC
abundance: NA; v_gene: TRBV5-6; j_gene: TRBJ1-2; d_gene: TRBD1; CDR3aa: CASSRDSRGYTF; CDR3nt: TGTGCCAGCAGCCGGGACAGCCGAGGCTACACCTTC
abundance: once; v_gene: TRBV18; j_gene: TRBJ2-1; d_gene: TRBD2; CDR3aa: CASSPLHPGGWDEQFF; CDR3nt: TGTGCCAGCTCACCCCTCCATCCGGGAGGGTGGGATGAGCAGTTCTTC
abundance: NA; v_gene: TRBV19; j_gene: TRBJ2-5; d_gene: NA; CDR3aa: CASSIDHKYQETQYF; CDR3nt: TGTGCCAGTAGTATAGATCACAAGTACCAAGAGACCCAGTACTTC
abundance: NA; v_gene: TRBV2; j_gene: TRBJ1-4; d_gene: NA; CDR3aa: CASSERSGNLNEKLFF; CDR3nt: TGTGCCAGCAGTGAGAGGTCGGGGAACCTAAATGAAAAACTGTTTTTT
abundance: NA; v_gene: TRBV9; j_gene: TRBJ2-7; d_gene: NA; CDR3aa: CASSYYSESSYEQYF; CDR3nt: TGTGCCAGCAGCTACTATAGCGAGAGCTCCTACGAGCAGTACTTC
abundance: NA; v_gene: TRBV18; j_gene: TRBJ1-6; d_gene: NA; CDR3aa: CASSPYRDIGSPLHF; CDR3nt: TGTGCCAGCTCACCATACCGGGACATAGGATCACCCCTCCACTTT
abundance: NA; v_gene: TRBV2; j_gene: TRBJ2-5; d_gene: TRBD2; CDR3aa: CASKGREDGGTQYF; CDR3nt: TGTGCCAGCAAGGGGCGGGAGGATGGAGGGACCCAGTACTTC
abundance: NA; v_gene: TRBV5-6; j_gene: TRBJ2-7; d_gene: TRBD2; CDR3aa: CASSLPGLAVYEQYF; CDR3nt: TGTGCCAGCAGCTTGCCGGGTCTAGCGGTCTACGAGCAGTACTTC
abundance: NA; v_gene: TRBV5-1; j_gene: TRBJ2-1; d_gene: NA; CDR3aa: CASSTGSSYNEQFF; CDR3nt: TGCGCCAGCAGCACAGGCAGTTCCTACAATGAGCAGTTCTTC
abundance: NA; v_gene: TRBV6-6; j_gene: TRBJ2-7; d_gene: TRBD2; CDR3aa: CASSYSKSSGGYEQYF; CDR3nt: TGTGCCAGCAGTTACTCGAAGTCTAGCGGGGGGTACGAGCAGTACTTC
abundance: NA; v_gene: TRBV7-9; j_gene: TRBJ2-3; d_gene: NA; CDR3aa: CASSQREDTQYF; CDR3nt: TGTGCCAGCAGCCAAAGGGAGGATACGCAGTATTTT
abundance: NA; v_gene: TRBV6-1; j_gene: TRBJ1-4; d_gene: TRBD1; CDR3aa: CAAAGGRMTNEKLFF; CDR3nt: TGTGCCGCAGCAGGGGGAAGAATGACTAATGAAAAACTGTTTTTT
abundance: NA; v_gene: TRBV10-3; j_gene: TRBJ2-7; d_gene: TRBD1; CDR3aa: CAISEANRGHTEGQYF; CDR3nt: TGTGCCATCAGTGAAGCGAACAGGGGCCACACCGAGGGACAGTACTTC
abundance: NA; v_gene: TRBV7-8; j_gene: TRBJ2-1; d_gene: TRBD2; CDR3aa: CASSLVVASGVYNEQFF; CDR3nt: TGTGCCAGCAGCTTAGTAGTGGCTAGCGGGGTATACAATGAGCAGTTCTTC
abundance: NA; v_gene: TRBV5-6; j_gene: TRBJ2-7; d_gene: TRBD2; CDR3aa: CASSLRTSGSSQDEQYF; CDR3nt: TGTGCCAGCAGCTTGAGGACTAGCGGGAGCTCACAGGACGAGCAGTACTTC
abundance: NA; v_gene: TRBV19; j_gene: TRBJ2-3; d_gene: NA; CDR3aa: CASSISADTQYF; CDR3nt: TGTGCCAGTAGTATCAGTGCAGATACGCAGTATTTT
abundance: NA; v_gene: TRBV19; j_gene: TRBJ1-1; d_gene: TRBD1; CDR3aa: CASRLTGAPNTEAFF; CDR3nt: TGTGCCAGTAGATTGACAGGGGCCCCGAACACTGAAGCTTTCTTT
abundance: NA; v_gene: TRBV9; j_gene: TRBJ2-7; d_gene: NA; CDR3aa: CASSVGRSTYEQYF; CDR3nt: TGTGCCAGCAGCGTGGGGCGGTCCACCTACGAGCAGTACTTC
abundance: NA; v_gene: TRBV6-5; j_gene: TRBJ2-2; d_gene: TRBD1; CDR3aa: CASGTGGTGELFF; CDR3nt: TGTGCCAGCGGGACAGGGGGCACCGGGGAGCTGTTTTTT
abundance: NA; v_gene: TRBV6-5; j_gene: TRBJ1-4; d_gene: TRBD1; CDR3aa: CASSYSGQRREKLFF; CDR3nt: TGTGCCAGCAGTTACTCGGGACAGCGCAGGGAAAAACTGTTTTTT
abundance: NA; v_gene: TRBV20-1; j_gene: TRBJ2-7; d_gene: NA; CDR3aa: CSAPGPTDSF; CDR3nt: TGCAGTGCCCCCGGACCTACGGACAGCTTC
abundance: NA; v_gene: TRBV27; j_gene: TRBJ2-1; d_gene: NA; CDR3aa: CASSSQGSYNEQFF; CDR3nt: TGTGCCAGCAGTTCCCAGGGCTCCTACAATGAGCAGTTCTTC